This T cell receptor (beta chain) was documented in a study of tumor-infiltrating lymphocytes in primary liver carcinoma. V shed 5 bases and J shed 7 bases, with 17 bases lying between them. Per germline, CDR1 SGHAT and CDR2 FQNNGV. This CDR3 has 15 amino acids. The investigators made TCR beta cDNA from approximately 510 ng total RNA, using a constant-region primer. Three nested multiplex PCR rounds, a slightly modified ARM-PCR method, built the TCR beta libraries. TRBV1-TRBV30 forward and Cbeta reverse primers drove the first two roughly 9-cycle rounds. A single record per CDR3 protein comes from TCRdb applying MiXCR to the multiplex PCR reads. In the table there are about 120,000 distinct CDR3 sequences, around two thirds of which are singletons. Unsorted bulk tissue (about 18-30 mg) underwent RNA and DNA co-extraction. Chronic HBV infection, untreated so far, was present in the patients. Points on this clonotype: The CDR3 carries no conserved terminal phenylalanine or tryptophan, so it likely arises from a read error.

This chain links TRBV11-2 with TRBJ2-2; no clear D. Sequencing was performed on tumor-adjacent normal liver tissue. The receptor's source is an older woman with primary liver carcinoma and hepatitis B virus infection. Written as DNA, the CDR3 is TGTGCCAGCAGCCCTCCGCAAGGGCCGATCGGGGAGCTGTTTTCT. Its translation: CASSPPQGPIGELFS.